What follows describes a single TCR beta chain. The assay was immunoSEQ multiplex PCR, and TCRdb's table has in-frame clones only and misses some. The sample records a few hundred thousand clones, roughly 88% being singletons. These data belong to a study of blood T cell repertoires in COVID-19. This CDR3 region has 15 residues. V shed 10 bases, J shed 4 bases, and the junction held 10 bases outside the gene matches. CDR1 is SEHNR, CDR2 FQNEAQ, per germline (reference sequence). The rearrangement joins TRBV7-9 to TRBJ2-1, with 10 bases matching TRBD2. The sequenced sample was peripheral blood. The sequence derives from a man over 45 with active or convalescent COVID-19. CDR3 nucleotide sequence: TGTGCCACGACCCCAGGGACTAGCGCGTACAATGAGCAGTTCTTC. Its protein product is CATTPGTSAYNEQFF.